The sequence of this T cell receptor (beta chain) was determined in a study of blood T cells in healthy people across ages. A second PCR of about 6 to 11 cycles used a sample-barcoded 5' primer and a J-beta primer mix. TCRdb re-derived calls from the 5' RACE reads in MiXCR, one entry per CDR3 protein. The table lists over 1.5 million distinct CDR3 sequences, 40% to 55% of them singletons, with roughly 2.1% in the top ten. This clonotype is a singleton in its sample. Its antigen is unidentified. Points from the study as a whole: Lack of knowledge of donor CMV status possibly confounded expanded clonotype changes.

The sample comprised blood. The receptor was isolated from a woman aged 40 to 55 in good health.

This chain's CDR3 is CATSDFGGGDDTQYF. CDR3 sequence (DNA): TGTGCCACCAGTGATTTTGGAGGGGGCGATGATACGCAGTATTTT. This sequence joins TRBV24-1 and TRBJ2-3, with D perhaps matching TRBD1 (7 bases). CDR3 size: 15 residues. Trimming took off 1 base at V and 6 bases at J, with 13 bases between the two ends. Germline V lookup: CDR1 KGHDR, CDR2 SFDVKD.